These T cell receptor beta chains were read from a single sample in a study of identifying expanded T cells in peripheral blood. Using immunoSEQ multiplex PCR, the repertoire was profiled, and TCRdb retains in-frame clones only, with some absent. The table has roughly 100,000 clones, around 89% seen once. The sequenced sample was blood. These receptors were obtained from a person aged 18-69 years in good health. The CDR3 runs from the conserved cysteine through the conserved F or W. Fields, in order: CDR3 protein, CDR3 DNA, clone size, V gene, D gene, J gene. D genes are given only for firm matches. Clone size, where shown, is once, few, many, or a class for clones that have expanded.

CASGGQPQHF,TGTGCCAGCGGTGGTCAGCCCCAGCATTTT,-,TRBV19,-,TRBJ1-5
CSVAEGGETQYF,TGCAGCGTTGCCGAGGGGGGAGAGACCCAGTACTTC,-,TRBV29-1,-,TRBJ2-5
CASSLRLGHYNEQFF,TGTGCCAGCAGTTTAAGGTTGGGTCACTACAATGAGCAGTTCTTC,-,TRBV28,-,TRBJ2-1
CATIPGGEPNYGYTF,TGTGCCACAATCCCAGGGGGCGAACCTAACTATGGCTACACCTTC,once,TRBV28,TRBD1,TRBJ1-2
CASSHPDRTNTGELFF,TGTGCCAGCAGCCATCCGGACAGAACGAACACCGGGGAGCTGTTTTTT,-,TRBV4-2,-,TRBJ2-2
CASSIGRGANYGYTF,TGTGCCAGCAGTATAGGACGGGGAGCTAACTATGGCTACACCTTC,-,TRBV7-9,-,TRBJ1-2
CASSPPASEPQFTDTQYF,TGTGCCAGCTCACCCCCGGCGTCCGAACCCCAATTCACAGATACGCAGTATTTT,once,TRBV18,-,TRBJ2-3
CASSFQQGATEDSPLHF,TGTGCCAGCTCCTTTCAGCAGGGGGCGACTGAGGATTCACCCCTCCACTTT,-,TRBV18,TRBD1,TRBJ1-6
CASSTSGGPYEQYF,TGTGCCAGCAGTACTAGCGGGGGACCCTACGAGCAGTACTTC,-,TRBV9,TRBD2,TRBJ2-7
CASSLAVGDEQFF,TGTGCCAGCAGCTTAGCGGTTGGAGATGAGCAGTTCTTC,-,TRBV7-2,-,TRBJ2-1
CASSSRTGDGYTF,TGTGCCAGCAGTTCCCGGACAGGGGATGGCTACACCTTC,-,TRBV28,TRBD1,TRBJ1-2
CASSPGQGNTGELFF,TGTGCCAGCAGCCCGGGACAGGGAAACACCGGGGAGCTGTTTTTT,-,TRBV5-5,TRBD1,TRBJ2-2
CASNNRGGYGYTF,TGTGCCAGCAATAACAGGGGGGGCTATGGCTACACCTTC,-,TRBV6-1,TRBD1,TRBJ1-2
CATSWGVYGYTF,TGTGCCACCTCATGGGGGGTCTATGGCTACACCTTC,-,TRBV6-1,-,TRBJ1-2
CASSLGPSGNTIYF,TGCGCCAGCAGCTTGGGACCCTCTGGAAACACCATATATTTT,-,TRBV5-1,-,TRBJ1-3
CASKLGQTLYEQYF,TGTGCCAGCAAGCTGGGACAGACACTCTACGAGCAGTACTTC,-,TRBV6-5,TRBD1,TRBJ2-7
CASRPYARPSEKLLF,TGTGCCAGCCGACCGTACGCTCGACCTTCTGAAAAACTGCTTTTT,-,TRBV6-5,-,TRBJ1-4
CASSSTGKPSHGYTF,TGTGCCAGCAGCTCTACCGGGAAGCCAAGTCATGGCTACACCTTC,-,TRBV7-9,-,TRBJ1-2
CASSLGYNVIDNSPLHF,TGTGCCAGCAGCTTGGGATACAACGTCATCGATAATTCACCCCTCCACTTT,-,TRBV5-4,-,TRBJ1-6
CASSSVGGTRANVLTF,TGTGCCAGCAGCTCAGTAGGGGGCACACGGGCCAACGTCCTGACTTTC,-,TRBV7-9,TRBD1,TRBJ2-6
CSADRADAMNTEAFF,TGCAGCGCGGACAGGGCCGATGCCATGAACACTGAAGCTTTCTTT,-,TRBV29-1,TRBD1,TRBJ1-1
CASSSWDRSTEAFF,TGTGCCAGTAGCTCCTGGGACCGAAGCACTGAAGCTTTCTTT,-,TRBV19,-,TRBJ1-1
CASSLTGTGGRETQYF,TGTGCCAGCTCACTTACCGGGACAGGGGGCAGAGAGACCCAGTACTTC,-,TRBV18,TRBD1,TRBJ2-5
CASTQSPTGGGAGDTQYF,TGCGCCAGTACTCAGAGCCCCACTGGCGGGGGGGCCGGAGATACGCAGTATTTT,-,TRBV10-1,TRBD2,TRBJ2-3
CASSLRQANTGELFF,TGTGCCAGCAGCTTGAGACAGGCGAACACCGGGGAGCTGTTTTTT,-,TRBV7-6,-,TRBJ2-2
CASRTDQQGLNTEAFF,TGTGCCAGTAGGACCGATCAACAGGGGTTGAACACTGAAGCTTTCTTT,-,TRBV19,TRBD1,TRBJ1-1
CASSDISSAYEQYF,TGTGCCAGCAGTGATATATCCTCGGCCTACGAGCAGTACTTC,-,TRBV6-1,-,TRBJ2-7
CASFPQLLSTDTQYF,TGTGCCTCCTTCCCCCAACTACTTAGCACAGATACGCAGTATTTT,-,TRBV30,-,TRBJ2-3
CAISEWGGNNQPQHF,TGTGCCATCAGTGAGTGGGGCGGAAATAATCAGCCCCAGCATTTT,-,TRBV10-3,-,TRBJ1-5
CATSRVRVGYEQFF,TGTGCCACCAGCAGAGTTAGGGTTGGGTATGAGCAGTTCTTC,-,TRBV15,-,TRBJ2-1
CASTSGGGYDYGYTF,TGTGCCAGCACCTCTGGTGGGGGGTATGACTATGGCTACACCTTC,once,TRBV28,-,TRBJ1-2
CASSLGSTSGSMGSRETQYF,TGCGCCAGCAGCTTGGGATCGACTAGCGGATCAATGGGGTCGCGGGAGACCCAGTACTTC,once,TRBV5-1,TRBD2,TRBJ2-5
CASSPIQGATTIEAFF,TGTGCCAGCTCACCAATTCAGGGGGCGACGACGATTGAAGCTTTCTTT,-,TRBV18,TRBD1,TRBJ1-1
CASSPGLAGGSTDTQYF,TGCGCCAGCAGCCCAGGGTTAGCGGGGGGGAGCACAGATACGCAGTATTTT,-,TRBV4-3,TRBD2,TRBJ2-3
CASSPHAFYNEQFF,TGTGCCAGCAGCCCCCACGCCTTCTACAATGAGCAGTTCTTC,-,TRBV21-1,-,TRBJ2-1
CASSLAPIMNTEAFF,TGTGCCAGCAGCTTAGCACCCATTATGAACACTGAAGCTTTCTTT,-,TRBV7-8,-,TRBJ1-1
CAISTGTPNTVGYGYTF,TGTGCCATCTCAACCGGGACGCCGAACACGGTGGGGTATGGCTACACCTTC,once,TRBV10-3,-,TRBJ1-2
CASSDPPGELLREQYF,TGTGCCAGCAGTGACCCCCCGGGGGAGCTTTTGCGGGAGCAGTACTTC,-,TRBV6-1,-,TRBJ2-7
CASSRLAEPNEQFF,TGTGCCAGCAGCCGGCTAGCTGAACCCAATGAGCAGTTCTTC,-,TRBV7-2,-,TRBJ2-1
CASSPSSWVAYNEQFF,TGTGCCAGCAGCCCCTCCAGTTGGGTGGCCTACAATGAGCAGTTCTTC,-,TRBV16,-,TRBJ2-1
CASSPFSGGMYEQYF,TGTGCCAGCAGTCCGTTTAGCGGGGGTATGTACGAGCAGTACTTC,-,TRBV6-5,TRBD2,TRBJ2-7
CASRGQEGYGYTF,TGTGCCTCCCGGGGCCAGGAGGGATATGGCTACACCTTC,-,TRBV6-5,-,TRBJ1-2
CASSLATANMNTEAFF,TGTGCCAGCAGCTTAGCGACAGCCAATATGAACACTGAAGCTTTCTTT,once,TRBV13,-,TRBJ1-1
CASSSGLGELFF,TGTGCCAGCAGCTCCGGACTGGGGGAGCTGTTTTTT,-,TRBV13,-,TRBJ2-2
CASRKPGQGYEQYF,TGTGCCAGCAGGAAACCGGGACAGGGCTACGAGCAGTACTTC,once,TRBV28,TRBD1,TRBJ2-7
CASSIAGSGETQYF,TGTGCCAGCAGTATTGCAGGGTCAGGGGAGACCCAGTACTTC,-,TRBV6-5,-,TRBJ2-5